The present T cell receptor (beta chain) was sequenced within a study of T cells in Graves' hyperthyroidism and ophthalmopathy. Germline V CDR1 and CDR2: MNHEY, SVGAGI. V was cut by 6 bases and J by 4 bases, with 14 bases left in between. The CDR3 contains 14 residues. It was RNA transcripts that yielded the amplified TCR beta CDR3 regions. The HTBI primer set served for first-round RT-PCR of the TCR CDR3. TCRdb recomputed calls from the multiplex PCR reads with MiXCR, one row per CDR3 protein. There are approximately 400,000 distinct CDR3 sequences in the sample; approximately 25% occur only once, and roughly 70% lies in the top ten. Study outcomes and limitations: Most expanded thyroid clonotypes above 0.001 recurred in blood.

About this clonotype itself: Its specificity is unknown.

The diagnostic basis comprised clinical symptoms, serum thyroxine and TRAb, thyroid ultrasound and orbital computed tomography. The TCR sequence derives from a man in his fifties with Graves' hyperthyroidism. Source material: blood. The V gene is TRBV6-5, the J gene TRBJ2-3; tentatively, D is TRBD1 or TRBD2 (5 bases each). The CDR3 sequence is CASSPGWGADTQYF. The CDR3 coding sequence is TGTGCCAGCAGCCCGGGGTGGGGCGCAGATACGCAGTATTTT.